The rows below give T cell receptor beta chains drawn from one sample of a study of T cell responses to AZD1222 COVID-19 vaccine. Profiling relied on immunoSEQ multiplex PCR, and the TCRdb table lists in-frame clones only, not all of them. The sample contains 150,000 or so clones, around nine tenths of which appear only once. The sample consisted of peripheral blood, taken on day 0 of AZD1222 vaccination. The receptors derive from an adult in good health. The CDR3 runs from the conserved cysteine through the conserved F or W. Fields, in order: CDR3 protein, D gene, J gene, V gene, CDR3 length. D genes are given only for firm matches.

CDR3aa: CASSRESSYNSPLHF
d_gene: -
j_gene: TRBJ1-6
v_gene: TRBV7-3
len: 15

CDR3aa: CSVVRVLDTQYF
d_gene: -
j_gene: TRBJ2-3
v_gene: TRBV29-1
len: 12

CDR3aa: CASSFRTGGDSNQPQHF
d_gene: TRBD1
j_gene: TRBJ1-5
v_gene: TRBV7-4
len: 17

CDR3aa: CASSRTGGSYEQYF
d_gene: TRBD1
j_gene: TRBJ2-7
v_gene: TRBV27
len: 14

CDR3aa: CASRSGRDYGYTF
d_gene: -
j_gene: TRBJ1-2
v_gene: TRBV6-5
len: 13

CDR3aa: CASSQDRLREQYF
d_gene: -
j_gene: TRBJ2-7
v_gene: TRBV14
len: 13

CDR3aa: CASIPPQEFSPLHF
d_gene: -
j_gene: TRBJ1-6
v_gene: TRBV2
len: 14

CDR3aa: CASSFGGGETQYF
d_gene: -
j_gene: TRBJ2-5
v_gene: TRBV7-2
len: 13

CDR3aa: CASSPTMTDTQYF
d_gene: -
j_gene: TRBJ2-3
v_gene: TRBV27
len: 13

CDR3aa: CASSPTRSRQFF
d_gene: -
j_gene: TRBJ2-1
v_gene: TRBV6-2/TRBV6-3
len: 12

CDR3aa: CSASLRGVDGYTF
d_gene: -
j_gene: TRBJ1-2
v_gene: TRBV20-1
len: 13

CDR3aa: CASTHGQMNTEAFF
d_gene: -
j_gene: TRBJ1-1
v_gene: TRBV19
len: 14

CDR3aa: CASSVPGSGNTIYF
d_gene: -
j_gene: TRBJ1-3
v_gene: TRBV9
len: 14

CDR3aa: CASDRDRVGETQYF
d_gene: TRBD1
j_gene: TRBJ2-5
v_gene: TRBV6-5
len: 14

CDR3aa: CASLVGGKGYTF
d_gene: -
j_gene: TRBJ1-2
v_gene: TRBV28
len: 12

CDR3aa: CASSPQGRGEGYTF
d_gene: -
j_gene: TRBJ1-2
v_gene: TRBV18
len: 14

CDR3aa: CASSLPQHEAYF
d_gene: -
j_gene: TRBJ2-7
v_gene: TRBV28
len: 12

CDR3aa: CASSHVGEEQYF
d_gene: -
j_gene: TRBJ2-7
v_gene: TRBV7-9
len: 12

CDR3aa: CASSLRTDSYNEQFF
d_gene: -
j_gene: TRBJ2-1
v_gene: TRBV7-2
len: 15

CDR3aa: CASSFGELFF
d_gene: -
j_gene: TRBJ2-2
v_gene: TRBV7-9
len: 10

CDR3aa: CASSERLHSGNTIYF
d_gene: -
j_gene: TRBJ1-3
v_gene: TRBV2
len: 15

CDR3aa: CASSVGGSQPQHF
d_gene: -
j_gene: TRBJ1-5
v_gene: TRBV9
len: 13

CDR3aa: CSVGFLAGVPETQYF
d_gene: TRBD2
j_gene: TRBJ2-5
v_gene: TRBV29-1
len: 15

CDR3aa: CASGKEGFNQPQHF
d_gene: -
j_gene: TRBJ1-5
v_gene: TRBV21-1
len: 14

CDR3aa: CASSQGSAGLNEQFF
d_gene: -
j_gene: TRBJ2-1
v_gene: TRBV4-3
len: 15

CDR3aa: CASSSRTGRNTEAFF
d_gene: TRBD1
j_gene: TRBJ1-1
v_gene: TRBV28
len: 15

CDR3aa: CASSPGRGTQYF
d_gene: -
j_gene: TRBJ2-3
v_gene: TRBV6-5
len: 12

CDR3aa: CAISGVRGRSTDTQYF
d_gene: -
j_gene: TRBJ2-3
v_gene: TRBV10-3
len: 16

CDR3aa: CASSIRGFNEQFF
d_gene: -
j_gene: TRBJ2-1
v_gene: TRBV19
len: 13

CDR3aa: CSVERTVNTEAFF
d_gene: -
j_gene: TRBJ1-1
v_gene: TRBV29-1
len: 13

CDR3aa: CASSPRQGGNSPLHF
d_gene: TRBD1
j_gene: TRBJ1-6
v_gene: TRBV7-6
len: 15

CDR3aa: CASSLVVAGGADTQYF
d_gene: TRBD2
j_gene: TRBJ2-3
v_gene: TRBV5-1
len: 16

CDR3aa: CASSAWTSGGTNTQYF
d_gene: TRBD2
j_gene: TRBJ2-3
v_gene: TRBV9
len: 16

CDR3aa: CASSAASSQRSHYNEQFF
d_gene: -
j_gene: TRBJ2-1
v_gene: TRBV19
len: 18

CDR3aa: CASRGEGMGSRRFETQYF
d_gene: -
j_gene: TRBJ2-5
v_gene: TRBV27
len: 18

CDR3aa: CASSFRRGPTQETQYF
d_gene: -
j_gene: TRBJ2-5
v_gene: TRBV5-4
len: 16

CDR3aa: CASSDGGRTEAFF
d_gene: -
j_gene: TRBJ1-1
v_gene: TRBV6-1
len: 13

CDR3aa: CASSFGSTDTQYF
d_gene: -
j_gene: TRBJ2-3
v_gene: TRBV5-1
len: 13

CDR3aa: CASSFSFDGPYEQYF
d_gene: -
j_gene: TRBJ2-7
v_gene: TRBV5-1
len: 15

CDR3aa: CASSLQGALAGELFF
d_gene: -
j_gene: TRBJ2-2
v_gene: TRBV6-5
len: 15

CDR3aa: CASSQDLLKGAGGNTIYF
d_gene: TRBD1
j_gene: TRBJ1-3
v_gene: TRBV4-3
len: 18

CDR3aa: CASSQDRRAGGPFYEQYF
d_gene: TRBD2
j_gene: TRBJ2-7
v_gene: TRBV4-3
len: 18

CDR3aa: CASSQYPGSDSPLHF
d_gene: -
j_gene: TRBJ1-6
v_gene: TRBV4-3
len: 15

CDR3aa: CASRRDPDYYEQYF
d_gene: -
j_gene: TRBJ2-7
v_gene: TRBV6-5
len: 14

CDR3aa: CSVEEAGSPLHF
d_gene: -
j_gene: TRBJ1-6
v_gene: TRBV29-1
len: 12

CDR3aa: CASSETFFIFTDTQYF
d_gene: -
j_gene: TRBJ2-3
v_gene: TRBV6-1
len: 16

CDR3aa: CASRAGMNTEAFF
d_gene: -
j_gene: TRBJ1-1
v_gene: TRBV19
len: 13

CDR3aa: CASSMGQFGNTIYF
d_gene: TRBD1
j_gene: TRBJ1-3
v_gene: TRBV19
len: 14

CDR3aa: CASSLVGRDTFSGANVLTF
d_gene: -
j_gene: TRBJ2-6
v_gene: TRBV11-2
len: 19

CDR3aa: CASSLGAGSNQPQHF
d_gene: -
j_gene: TRBJ1-5
v_gene: TRBV27
len: 15